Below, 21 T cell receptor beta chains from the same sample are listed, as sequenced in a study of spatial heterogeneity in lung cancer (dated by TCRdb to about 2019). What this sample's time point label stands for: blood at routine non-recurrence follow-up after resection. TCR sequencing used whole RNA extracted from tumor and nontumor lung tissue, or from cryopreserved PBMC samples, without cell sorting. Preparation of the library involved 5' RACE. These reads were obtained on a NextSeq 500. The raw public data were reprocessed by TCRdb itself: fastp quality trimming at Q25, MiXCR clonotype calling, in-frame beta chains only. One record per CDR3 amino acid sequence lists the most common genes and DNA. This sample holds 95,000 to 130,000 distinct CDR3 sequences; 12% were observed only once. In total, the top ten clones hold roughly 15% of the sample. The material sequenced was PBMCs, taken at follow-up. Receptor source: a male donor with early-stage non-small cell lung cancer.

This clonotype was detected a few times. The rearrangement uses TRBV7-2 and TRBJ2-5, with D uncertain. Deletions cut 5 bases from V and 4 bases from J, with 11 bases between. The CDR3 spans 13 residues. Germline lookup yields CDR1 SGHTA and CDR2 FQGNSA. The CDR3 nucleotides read TGTGCCAGCAGCCCTCGTATGGCAGAGACCCAGTACTTC. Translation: CASSPRMAETQYF.

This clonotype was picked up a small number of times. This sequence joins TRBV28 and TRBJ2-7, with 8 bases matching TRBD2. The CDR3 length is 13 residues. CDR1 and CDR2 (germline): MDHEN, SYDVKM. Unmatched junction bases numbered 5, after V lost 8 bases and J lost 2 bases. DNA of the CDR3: TGTGCCAGCCGGGAGGGCACCGCCTACGAGCAGTACTTC. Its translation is CASREGTAYEQYF.

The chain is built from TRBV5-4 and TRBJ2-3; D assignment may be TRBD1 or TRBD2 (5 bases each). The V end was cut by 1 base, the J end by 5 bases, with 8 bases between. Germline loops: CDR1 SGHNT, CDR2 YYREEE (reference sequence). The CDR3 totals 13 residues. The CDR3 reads CASSLLGVDTQYF. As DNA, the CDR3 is TGTGCCAGCAGCTTGTTGGGGGTAGATACGCAGTATTTT.

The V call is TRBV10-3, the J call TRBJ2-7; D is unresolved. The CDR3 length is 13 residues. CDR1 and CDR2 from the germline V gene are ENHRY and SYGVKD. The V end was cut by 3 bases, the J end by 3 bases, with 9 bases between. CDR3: CAISDVGLYEQYF. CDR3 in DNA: TGTGCCATCAGTGATGTAGGCCTCTACGAGCAGTACTTC.

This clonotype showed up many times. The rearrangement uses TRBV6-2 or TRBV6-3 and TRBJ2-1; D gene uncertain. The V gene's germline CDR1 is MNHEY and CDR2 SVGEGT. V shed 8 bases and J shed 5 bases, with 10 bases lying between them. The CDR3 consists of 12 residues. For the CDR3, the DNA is TGTGCCAGCTTAACAAACAACAATGAGCAGTTCTTC. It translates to CASLTNNNEQFF.

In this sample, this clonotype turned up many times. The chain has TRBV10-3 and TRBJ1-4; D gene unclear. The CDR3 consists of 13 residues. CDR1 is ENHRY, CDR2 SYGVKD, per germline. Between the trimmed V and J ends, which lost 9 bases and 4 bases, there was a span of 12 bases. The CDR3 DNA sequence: TGTGCCATTTCGCAGATCTTTAATGAAAAACTGTTTTTT. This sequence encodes CAISQIFNEKLFF.

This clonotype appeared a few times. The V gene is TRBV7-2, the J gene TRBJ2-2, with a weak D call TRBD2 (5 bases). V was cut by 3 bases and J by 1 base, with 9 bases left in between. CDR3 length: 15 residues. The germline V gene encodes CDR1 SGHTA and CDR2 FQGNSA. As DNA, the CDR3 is TGTGCCAGCAGCTTTTCCGGGGTGAACACCGGGGAGCTGTTTTTT. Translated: CASSFSGVNTGELFF.

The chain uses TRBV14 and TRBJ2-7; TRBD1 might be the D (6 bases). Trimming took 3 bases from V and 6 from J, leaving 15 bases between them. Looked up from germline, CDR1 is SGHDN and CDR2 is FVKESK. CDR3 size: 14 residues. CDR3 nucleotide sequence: TGTGCCAGCAGCCACCGGGGACATGCCCTCGAGCAGTACTTC. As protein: CASSHRGHALEQYF.

CDR3: CAWSVGQNTGELFF. In DNA, the CDR3 is TGTGCCTGGAGTGTAGGGCAGAACACCGGGGAGCTGTTTTTT. The chain couples TRBV30 to TRBJ2-2, with D uncertain. Trimming left V 0 bases short and J 1 base short, with 6 bases between. The CDR3 runs to 14 residues. CDR1 is GTSNPN, CDR2 SVGIG, per germline (reference sequence).

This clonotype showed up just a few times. The CDR3 here is CASKGGLNTEAFF. In nucleotides, the CDR3 is TGTGCCAGCAAGGGGGGCCTGAACACTGAAGCTTTCTTT. The chain links TRBV28 to TRBJ1-1, with D perhaps matching TRBD1 (6 bases). This CDR3 has 13 amino acids. Between the trimmed V and J ends, which lost 7 bases and 0 bases, there was a span of 9 bases. CDR1 MDHEN and CDR2 SYDVKM come from the germline V gene.

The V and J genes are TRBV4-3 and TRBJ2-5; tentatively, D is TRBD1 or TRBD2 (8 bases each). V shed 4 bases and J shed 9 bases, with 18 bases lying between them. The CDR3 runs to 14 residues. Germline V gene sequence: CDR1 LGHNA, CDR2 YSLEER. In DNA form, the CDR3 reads TGCGCCAGCAGCCCGGGGGGGGGACAGGCAGCCCAGTACTTC. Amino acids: CASSPGGGQAAQYF.

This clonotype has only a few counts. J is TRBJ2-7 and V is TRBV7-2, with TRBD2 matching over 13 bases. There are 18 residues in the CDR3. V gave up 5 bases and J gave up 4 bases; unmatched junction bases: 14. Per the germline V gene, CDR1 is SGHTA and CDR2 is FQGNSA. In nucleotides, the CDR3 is TGTGCCAGCAGCGAAACGATGGGACTAGCGGGGACCGCATACGAGCAGTACTTC. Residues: CASSETMGLAGTAYEQYF. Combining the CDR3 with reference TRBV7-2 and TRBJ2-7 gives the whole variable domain GAGVSQSPSNKVTEKGKDVELRCDPISGHTALYWYRQSLGQGLEFLIYFQGNSAPDKSGLPSDRFSAERTGGSVSTLTIQRTQQEDSAVYLCASSETMGLAGTAYEQYFGPGTRLTVT.

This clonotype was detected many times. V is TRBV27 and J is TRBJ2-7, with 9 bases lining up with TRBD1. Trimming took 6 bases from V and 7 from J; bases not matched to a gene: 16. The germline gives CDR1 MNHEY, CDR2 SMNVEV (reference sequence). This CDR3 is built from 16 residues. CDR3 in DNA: TGTGCCAGCAGCCCTACCTGGGACAGGGTATTGGGGGAGCAGTACTTC. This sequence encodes CASSPTWDRVLGEQYF.

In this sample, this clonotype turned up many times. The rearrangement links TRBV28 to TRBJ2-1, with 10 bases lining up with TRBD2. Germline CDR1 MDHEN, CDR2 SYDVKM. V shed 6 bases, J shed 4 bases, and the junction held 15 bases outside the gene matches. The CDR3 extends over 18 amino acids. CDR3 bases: TGTGCCAGCAGCCCCAATCGCGGTAGCGGGGGGACTTACAATGAGCAGTTCTTC. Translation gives CASSPNRGSGGTYNEQFF.

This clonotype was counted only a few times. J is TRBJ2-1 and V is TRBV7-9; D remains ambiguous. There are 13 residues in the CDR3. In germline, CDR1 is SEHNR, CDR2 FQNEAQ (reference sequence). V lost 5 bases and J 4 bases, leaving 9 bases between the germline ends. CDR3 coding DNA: TGTGCCAGCAGCCCCGACAATTACAATGAGCAGTTCTTC. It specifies CASSPDNYNEQFF.

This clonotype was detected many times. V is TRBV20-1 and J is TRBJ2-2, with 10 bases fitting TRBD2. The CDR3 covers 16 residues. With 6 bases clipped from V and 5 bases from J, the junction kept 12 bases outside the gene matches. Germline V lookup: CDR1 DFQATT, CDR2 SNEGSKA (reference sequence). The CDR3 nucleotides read TGCAGTGCCCGACAACTAGCGGGGCTGTGGACCGGGGAGCTGTTTTTT. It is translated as CSARQLAGLWTGELFF.

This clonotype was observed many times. As DNA, the CDR3 is TGCAGCGTTGTGAAATGGGAGAACTATGGCTACACCTTC. It encodes CSVVKWENYGYTF. This sequence joins TRBV29-1 and TRBJ1-2; unclear D gene. The CDR3 spans 13 residues. V was pared by 4 bases and J by 2 bases, with 11 bases between. Germline V gene lookup returns CDR1 SQVTM and CDR2 ANQGSEA.

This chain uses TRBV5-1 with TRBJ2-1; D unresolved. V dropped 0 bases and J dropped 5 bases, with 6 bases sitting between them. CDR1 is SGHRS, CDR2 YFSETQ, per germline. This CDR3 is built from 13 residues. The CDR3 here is CASSLGPHNEQFF. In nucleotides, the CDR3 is TGCGCCAGCAGCTTGGGACCACACAATGAGCAGTTCTTC.

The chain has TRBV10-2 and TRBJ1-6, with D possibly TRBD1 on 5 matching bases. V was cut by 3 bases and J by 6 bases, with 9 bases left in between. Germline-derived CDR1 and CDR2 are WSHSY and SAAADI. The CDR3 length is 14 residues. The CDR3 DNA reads TGCGCCAGCAGTGATGGGCAGGGTAATTCACCCCTCCACTTT. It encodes CASSDGQGNSPLHF.

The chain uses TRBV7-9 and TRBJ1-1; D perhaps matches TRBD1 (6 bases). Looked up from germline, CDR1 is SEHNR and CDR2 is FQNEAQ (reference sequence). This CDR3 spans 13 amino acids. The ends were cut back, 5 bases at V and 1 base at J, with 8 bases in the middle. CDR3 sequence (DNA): TGTGCCAGCAGCAAGACAGGGAACACTGAAGCTTTCTTT. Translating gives CASSKTGNTEAFF.

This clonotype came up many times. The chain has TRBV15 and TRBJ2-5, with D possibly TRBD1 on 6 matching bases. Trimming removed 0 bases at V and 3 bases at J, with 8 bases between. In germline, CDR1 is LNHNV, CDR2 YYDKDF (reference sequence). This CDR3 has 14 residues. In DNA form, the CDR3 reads TGTGCCACCAGCAGAGATGGGACAAAAGAGACCCAGTACTTC. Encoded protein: CATSRDGTKETQYF.